Described below is a single T cell receptor beta chain sequence and its context. The data stem from a study of blood T cell repertoires in COVID-19. The V and J ends lost 5 bases and 3 bases, in that order; junction bases with no gene match: 9. In germline, CDR1 is MNHEY, CDR2 SVGAGI. The CDR3 has 15 residues. The assay was immunoSEQ multiplex PCR, and TCRdb's table has in-frame clones only and misses some. The sample carries fewer than 80,000 clones, more than 75% recorded once. This TCR derives from a man between 65 and 85 years old with acute or convalescent COVID-19. Material: peripheral blood. This chain joins TRBV6-5 and TRBJ2-7; TRBD2 matches at 8 bases. The CDR3 is CASSPPSGRIYEQYF. CDR3 DNA: TGTGCCAGCAGTCCACCAAGCGGGAGAATCTACGAGCAGTACTTC.